This TCR beta chain came from a study of cytomegalovirus exposure and HLA in healthy donors. The PCR had 60 Vbeta and 13 Jbeta primers. Clones were sequenced by immunoSEQ multiplex PCR, and TCRdb holds only the in-frame ones, with some missing. Of under 300,000 clones in the sample, 75% to 90% were seen once. This clone occurred a few times. The antigen remains undetermined. The germline CDR1 and CDR2 sequences are MNHNS and SASEGT. V lost 2 bases, J lost 10 bases, and 15 bases lay in between. There are 14 residues in the CDR3. General study points: A later analysis linked 16,951 TCR beta sequences to HLA alleles at 0.05 false discovery rate.

Sequenced material: PBMCs. The V gene is TRBV6-1, the J gene TRBJ1-5, with a possible D match to TRBD1 (5 bases). The TCR sequence derives from a man aged 40-50 years in good health and CMV-seropositive. CDR3 bases: TGTGCCAGCAGTGAAAGGGGCGGACTAGGTCCCCAGCATTTT. Protein: CASSERGGLGPQHF.